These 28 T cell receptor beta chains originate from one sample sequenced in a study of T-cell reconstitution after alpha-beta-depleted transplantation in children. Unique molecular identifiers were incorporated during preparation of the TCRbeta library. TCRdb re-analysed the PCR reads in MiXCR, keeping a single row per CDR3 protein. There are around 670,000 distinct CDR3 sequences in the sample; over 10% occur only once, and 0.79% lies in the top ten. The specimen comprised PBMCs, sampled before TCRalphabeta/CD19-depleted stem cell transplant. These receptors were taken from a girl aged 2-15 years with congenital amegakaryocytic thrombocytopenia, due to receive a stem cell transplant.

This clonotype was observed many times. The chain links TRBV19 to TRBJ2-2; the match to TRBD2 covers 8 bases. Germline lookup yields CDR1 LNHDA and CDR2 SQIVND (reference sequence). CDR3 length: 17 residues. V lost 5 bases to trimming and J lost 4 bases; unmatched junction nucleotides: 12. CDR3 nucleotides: TGTGCCAGTAGTCCCTTGATCCTAGCGGGCAGCACCGGGGAGCTGTTTTTT. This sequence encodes CASSPLILAGSTGELFF.

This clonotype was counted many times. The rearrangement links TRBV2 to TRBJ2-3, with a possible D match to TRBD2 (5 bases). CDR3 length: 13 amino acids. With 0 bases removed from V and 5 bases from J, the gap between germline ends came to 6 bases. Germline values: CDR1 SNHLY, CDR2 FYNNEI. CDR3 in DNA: TGTGCCAGCAGTGAAGCGGGAGAAGATACGCAGTATTTT. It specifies CASSEAGEDTQYF.

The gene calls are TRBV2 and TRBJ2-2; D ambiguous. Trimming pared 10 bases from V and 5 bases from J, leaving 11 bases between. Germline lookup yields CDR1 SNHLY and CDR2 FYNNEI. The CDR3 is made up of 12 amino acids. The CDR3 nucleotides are TGTGCCAACACTCTTGAGACCGGGGAGCTGTTTTTT. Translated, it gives CANTLETGELFF.

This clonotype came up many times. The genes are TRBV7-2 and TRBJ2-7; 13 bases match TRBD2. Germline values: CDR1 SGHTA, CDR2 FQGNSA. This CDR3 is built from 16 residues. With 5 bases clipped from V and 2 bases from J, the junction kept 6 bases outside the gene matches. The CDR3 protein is CASSLGLAGVPYEQYF. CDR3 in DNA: TGTGCCAGCAGCCTCGGACTAGCGGGAGTCCCCTACGAGCAGTACTTC. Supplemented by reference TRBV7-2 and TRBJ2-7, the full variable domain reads GAGVSQSPSNKVTEKGKDVELRCDPISGHTALYWYRQSLGQGLEFLIYFQGNSAPDKSGLPSDRFSAERTGGSVSTLTIQRTQQEDSAVYLCASSLGLAGVPYEQYFGPGTRLTVT.

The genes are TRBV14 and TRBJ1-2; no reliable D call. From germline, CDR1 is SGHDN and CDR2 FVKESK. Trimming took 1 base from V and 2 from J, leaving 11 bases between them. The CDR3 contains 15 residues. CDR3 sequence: CASSQVYFSNYGYTF. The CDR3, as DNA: TGTGCCAGCAGCCAAGTCTACTTCTCCAACTATGGCTACACCTTC.

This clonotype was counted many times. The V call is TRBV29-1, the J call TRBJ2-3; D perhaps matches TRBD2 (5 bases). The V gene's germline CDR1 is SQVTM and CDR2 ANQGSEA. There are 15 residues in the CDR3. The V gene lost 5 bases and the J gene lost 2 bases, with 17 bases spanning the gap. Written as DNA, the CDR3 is TGCAGCGTTCGTCGGATAGGAGGTCCCACAGATACGCAGTATTTT. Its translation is CSVRRIGGPTDTQYF.

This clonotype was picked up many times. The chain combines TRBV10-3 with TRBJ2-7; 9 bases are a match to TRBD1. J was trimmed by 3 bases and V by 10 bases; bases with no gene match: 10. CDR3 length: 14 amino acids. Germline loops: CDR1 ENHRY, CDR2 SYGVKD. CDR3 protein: CATSRDRDLYEQYF. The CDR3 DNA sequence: TGTGCCACTTCCCGGGACAGGGATCTCTACGAGCAGTACTTC.

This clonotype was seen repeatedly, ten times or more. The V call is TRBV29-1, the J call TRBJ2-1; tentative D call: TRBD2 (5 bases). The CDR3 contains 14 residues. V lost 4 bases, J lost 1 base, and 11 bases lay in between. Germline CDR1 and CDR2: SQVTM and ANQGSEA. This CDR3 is CSVVAPGSYNEQFF. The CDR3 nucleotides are TGCAGCGTTGTGGCTCCGGGGTCCTACAATGAGCAGTTCTTC.

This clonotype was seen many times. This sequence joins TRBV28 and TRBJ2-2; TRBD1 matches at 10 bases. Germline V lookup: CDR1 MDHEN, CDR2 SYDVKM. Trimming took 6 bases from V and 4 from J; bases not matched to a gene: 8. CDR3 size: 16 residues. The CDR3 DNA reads TGTGCCAGCAGCTGGATCGGACAGGGGGGCACCGGGGAGCTGTTTTTT. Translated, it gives CASSWIGQGGTGELFF.

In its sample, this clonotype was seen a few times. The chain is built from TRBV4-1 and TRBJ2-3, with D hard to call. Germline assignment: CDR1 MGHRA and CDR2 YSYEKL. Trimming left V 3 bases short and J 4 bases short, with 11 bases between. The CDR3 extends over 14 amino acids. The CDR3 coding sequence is TGCGCCAGCAGCCAGGGCCACGTACCAGATACGCAGTATTTT. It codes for CASSQGHVPDTQYF.

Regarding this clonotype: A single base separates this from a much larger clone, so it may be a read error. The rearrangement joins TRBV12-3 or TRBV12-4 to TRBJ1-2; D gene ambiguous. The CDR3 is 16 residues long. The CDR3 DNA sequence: TGTCCCAGCAGTTCCGAGCTGGAAGGGTTCAGCTATGGCTACACCTTC. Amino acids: CPSSSELEGFSYGYTF.

CDR3 bases: TGCGCCAGCAGCCCCGGGACTCCCTCACAGTATTTT. This encodes CASSPGTPSQYF. The chain links TRBV5-1 to TRBJ2-3; perhaps TRBD2 as D (6 bases). The CDR3 contains 12 residues. V lost 4 bases and J 12 bases, leaving 15 bases between the germline ends. The germline CDR1 and CDR2 sequences are SGHRS and YFSETQ. The full variable domain, completed using reference TRBV5-1 and TRBJ2-3, is KAGVTQTPRYLIKTRGQQVTLSCSPISGHRSVSWYQQTPGQGLQFLFEYFSETQRNKGNFPGRFSGRQFSNSRSEMNVSTLELGDSALYLCASSPGTPSQYFGPGTRLTVL.

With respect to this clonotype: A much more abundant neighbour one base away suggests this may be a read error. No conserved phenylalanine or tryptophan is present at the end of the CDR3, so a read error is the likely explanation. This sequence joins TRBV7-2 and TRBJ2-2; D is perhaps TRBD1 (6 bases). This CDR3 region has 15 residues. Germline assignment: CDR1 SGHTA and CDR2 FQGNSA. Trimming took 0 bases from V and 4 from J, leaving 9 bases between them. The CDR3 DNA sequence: TGTGCCAGCAGCTTAGCCCCCAGGGGCACCGGGGAGCTGTTTTTG. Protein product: CASSLAPRGTGELFL.

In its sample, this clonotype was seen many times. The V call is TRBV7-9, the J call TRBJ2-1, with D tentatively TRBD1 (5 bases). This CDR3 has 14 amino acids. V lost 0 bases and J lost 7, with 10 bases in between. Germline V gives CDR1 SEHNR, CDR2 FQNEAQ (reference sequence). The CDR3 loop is CASSLAIGVNEQFF. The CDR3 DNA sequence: TGTGCCAGCAGCTTAGCAATAGGGGTTAATGAGCAGTTCTTC.

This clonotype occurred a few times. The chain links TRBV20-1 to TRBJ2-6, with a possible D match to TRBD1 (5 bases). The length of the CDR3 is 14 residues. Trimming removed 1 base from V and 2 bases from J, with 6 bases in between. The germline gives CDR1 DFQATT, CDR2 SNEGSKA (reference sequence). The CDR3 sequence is CSARARAGANVLTF. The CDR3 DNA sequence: TGCAGTGCTAGAGCCAGGGCTGGGGCCAACGTCCTGACTTTC.

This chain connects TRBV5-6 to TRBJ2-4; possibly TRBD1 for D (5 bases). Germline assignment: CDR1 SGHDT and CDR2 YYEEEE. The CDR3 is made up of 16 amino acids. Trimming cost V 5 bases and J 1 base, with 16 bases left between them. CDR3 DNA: TGTGCCAGCAGTCTTGGGGTGGGGCTCGCCAAAAACATTCAGTACTTC. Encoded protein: CASSLGVGLAKNIQYF.

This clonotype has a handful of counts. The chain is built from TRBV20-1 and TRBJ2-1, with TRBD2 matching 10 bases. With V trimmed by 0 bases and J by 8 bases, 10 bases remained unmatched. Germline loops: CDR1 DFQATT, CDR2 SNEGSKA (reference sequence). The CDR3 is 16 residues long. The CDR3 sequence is CSARDPASGSFDEQFF. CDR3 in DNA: TGCAGTGCTAGAGATCCAGCTAGCGGGAGTTTCGATGAGCAGTTCTTC.

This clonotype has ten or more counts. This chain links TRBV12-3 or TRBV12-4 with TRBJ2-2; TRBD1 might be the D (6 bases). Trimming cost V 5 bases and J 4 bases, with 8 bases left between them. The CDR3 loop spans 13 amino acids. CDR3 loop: CASSRDTTGELFF. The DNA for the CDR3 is TGTGCCAGCAGTCGGGACACCACCGGGGAGCTGTTTTTT.

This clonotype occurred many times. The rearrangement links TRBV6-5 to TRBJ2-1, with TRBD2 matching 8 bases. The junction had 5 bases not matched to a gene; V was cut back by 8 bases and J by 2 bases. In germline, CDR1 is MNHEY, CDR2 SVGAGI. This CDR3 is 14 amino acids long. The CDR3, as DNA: TGTGCCAGCGGGGCGGGAGGTACCTACAATGAGCAGTTCTTC. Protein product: CASGAGGTYNEQFF.

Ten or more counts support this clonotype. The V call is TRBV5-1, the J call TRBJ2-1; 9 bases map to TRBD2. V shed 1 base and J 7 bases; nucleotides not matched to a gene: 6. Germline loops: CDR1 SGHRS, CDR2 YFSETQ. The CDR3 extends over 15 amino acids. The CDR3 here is CASSLLSGRLNEQFF. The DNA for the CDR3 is TGCGCCAGCAGCTTGCTTAGCGGGAGATTGAATGAGCAGTTCTTC. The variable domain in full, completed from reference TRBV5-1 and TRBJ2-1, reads KAGVTQTPRYLIKTRGQQVTLSCSPISGHRSVSWYQQTPGQGLQFLFEYFSETQRNKGNFPGRFSGRQFSNSRSEMNVSTLELGDSALYLCASSLLSGRLNEQFFGPGTRLTVL.

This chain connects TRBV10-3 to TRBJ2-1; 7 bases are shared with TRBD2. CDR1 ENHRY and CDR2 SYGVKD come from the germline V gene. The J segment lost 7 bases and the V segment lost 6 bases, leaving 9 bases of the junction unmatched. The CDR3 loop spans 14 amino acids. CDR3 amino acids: CAIRGVGRENEQFF. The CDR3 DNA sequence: TGTGCCATCAGAGGAGTAGGGAGGGAGAATGAGCAGTTCTTC.

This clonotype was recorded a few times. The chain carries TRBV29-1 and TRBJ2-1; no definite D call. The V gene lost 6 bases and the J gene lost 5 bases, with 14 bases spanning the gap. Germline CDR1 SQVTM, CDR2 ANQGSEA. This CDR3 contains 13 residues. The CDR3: CSVRAPMDNEQFF. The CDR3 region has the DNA TGCAGCGTACGGGCTCCCATGGACAATGAGCAGTTCTTC.

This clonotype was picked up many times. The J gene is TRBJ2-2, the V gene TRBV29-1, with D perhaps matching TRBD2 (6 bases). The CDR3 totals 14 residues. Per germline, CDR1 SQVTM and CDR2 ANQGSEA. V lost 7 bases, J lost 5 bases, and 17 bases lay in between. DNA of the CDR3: TGCAGCGCCCAGCGGGCAGCAGATACCGGGGAGCTGTTTTTT. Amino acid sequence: CSAQRAADTGELFF.

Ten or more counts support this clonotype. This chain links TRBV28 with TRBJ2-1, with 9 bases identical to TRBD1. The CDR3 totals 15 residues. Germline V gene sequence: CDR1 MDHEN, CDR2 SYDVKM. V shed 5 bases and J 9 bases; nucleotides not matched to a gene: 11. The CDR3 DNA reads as TGTGCCAGCAGTCTCCCCTCCGGGACAGGGCTTGAGCAGTTCTTC. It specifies CASSLPSGTGLEQFF.

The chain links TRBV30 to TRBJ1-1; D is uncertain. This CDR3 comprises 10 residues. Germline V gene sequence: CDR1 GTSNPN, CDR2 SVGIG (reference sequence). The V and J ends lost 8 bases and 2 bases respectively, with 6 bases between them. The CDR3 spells CASQNTEAFF. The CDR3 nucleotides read TGTGCCAGTCAAAACACTGAAGCTTTCTTT.

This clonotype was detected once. The CDR3 nucleotides read TGCAGTGCCACGACAAGCGGGAGGGCCTTTAGCTATGAGCAGTTCTTC. The encoded protein is CSATTSGRAFSYEQFF. V and J are TRBV20-1 and TRBJ2-1; 10 bases agree with TRBD2. CDR1 and CDR2 from the germline V gene are DFQATT and SNEGSKA (reference sequence). V lost 6 bases, J lost 8 bases, and 16 bases stayed unmatched. The CDR3 length is 16 residues.

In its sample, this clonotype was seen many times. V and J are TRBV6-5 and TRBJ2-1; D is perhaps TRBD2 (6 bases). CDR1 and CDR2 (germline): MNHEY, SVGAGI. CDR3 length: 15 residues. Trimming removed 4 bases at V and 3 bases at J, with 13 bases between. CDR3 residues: CASSSGGKVYNEQFF. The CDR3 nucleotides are TGTGCCAGCAGTTCAGGCGGGAAAGTCTACAATGAGCAGTTCTTC.

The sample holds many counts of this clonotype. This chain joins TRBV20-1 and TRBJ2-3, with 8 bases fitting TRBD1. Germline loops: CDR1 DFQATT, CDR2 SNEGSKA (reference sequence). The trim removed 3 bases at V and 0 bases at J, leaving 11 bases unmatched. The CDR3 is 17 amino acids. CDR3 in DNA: TGCAGTGCTAGGGGGGGACAGGTCCTGTTAAGCACAGATACGCAGTATTTT. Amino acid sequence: CSARGGQVLLSTDTQYF.